Listed below are T cell receptor beta chains from one sample, sequenced in a study of blood T cell repertoires in COVID-19. Some clones are missing from TCRdb's copy, which holds only in-frame ones; the method was immunoSEQ multiplex PCR. The sample has 260,000 or so clones; around 82% are singletons. Sequenced input: PBMCs or T cells enriched from blood (not recorded which). These receptors all stem from a woman aged 40 to 55 who had been exposed to COVID-19. Both conserved end residues are part of each CDR3.

j_gene: TRBJ2-2
v_gene: TRBV19
CDR3aa: CASSIPGYTGELFF

j_gene: TRBJ1-2
v_gene: TRBV5-1
CDR3aa: CASSESSRYGYTF

j_gene: TRBJ2-7
v_gene: TRBV6-5
CDR3aa: CASGTRDRSSYEQYF

j_gene: TRBJ2-1
v_gene: TRBV28
CDR3aa: CASSTSGGSNEQFF

j_gene: TRBJ1-2
v_gene: TRBV19
CDR3aa: CASYPGGLGGYTF

j_gene: TRBJ1-1
v_gene: TRBV28
CDR3aa: CASRLDRSGNTEAFF

j_gene: TRBJ1-2
v_gene: TRBV18
CDR3aa: CASSPPQESGYTF

j_gene: TRBJ1-4
v_gene: TRBV19
CDR3aa: CASTSVQATNEKLFF

j_gene: TRBJ2-7
v_gene: TRBV5-1
CDR3aa: CASSIESGLSYEQYF

j_gene: TRBJ2-7
v_gene: TRBV6-5
CDR3aa: CASTPINSYEQYF

j_gene: TRBJ2-7
v_gene: TRBV7-6
CDR3aa: CASSPWTSGGGDEQYF

j_gene: TRBJ1-2
v_gene: TRBV6-5
CDR3aa: CASNGGLAYGYTF

j_gene: TRBJ1-1
v_gene: TRBV29-1
CDR3aa: CSVEGDRGEAFF

j_gene: TRBJ1-6
v_gene: TRBV18
CDR3aa: CATSGGVDSPLHF

j_gene: TRBJ1-1
v_gene: TRBV5-1
CDR3aa: CASSFGTDIEAFF

j_gene: TRBJ2-1
v_gene: TRBV28
CDR3aa: CASSLVVLSEQFF

j_gene: TRBJ2-7
v_gene: TRBV30
CDR3aa: CAMAGSTTRTDFSYEQYF

j_gene: TRBJ1-5
v_gene: TRBV2
CDR3aa: CASSAVGVEQPQHF

j_gene: TRBJ1-5
v_gene: TRBV7-8
CDR3aa: CASSLGGGAGQPQHF

j_gene: TRBJ1-5
v_gene: TRBV6-5
CDR3aa: CASSYSFQGNQPQHF

j_gene: TRBJ1-6
v_gene: TRBV6-5
CDR3aa: CASSRVEALTLHF

j_gene: TRBJ1-1
v_gene: TRBV7-9
CDR3aa: CAGPPTGQENTEAFF